These 10 T cell receptor beta chains originate from one sample sequenced in a study of immune cell composition in non-small cell lung cancer. Profiling relied on immunoSEQ multiplex PCR, and the TCRdb table lists in-frame clones only, not all of them. The sample consists of roughly 2,500 clones, approximately 70% of them appearing once. Normal lung sampling was at least 3 cm from the tumour, as distant as possible. These data were also filed under a second study, of CD4 T cells in lung cancer.

The sample comprised non-adjacent lung tissue. These receptors were obtained from a human donor with non-small cell lung cancer.

This chain uses TRBV7-2 with TRBJ2-3, with D tentatively TRBD2 (6 bases). This CDR3 spans 15 amino acids. Per germline, CDR1 SGHTA and CDR2 FQGNSA. V lost 5 bases and J 0 bases, leaving 12 bases between the germline ends. In nucleotides, the CDR3 is TGTGCCAGCAGCCCCGGGACTTATAGCACAGATACGCAGTATTTT. Its protein product is CASSPGTYSTDTQYF.

This chain joins TRBV29-1 and TRBJ2-1, with D possibly matching TRBD1 (5 bases). This CDR3 region has 12 residues. Deletions cut 2 bases from V and 12 bases from J, with 14 bases between. Germline lookup yields CDR1 SQVTM and CDR2 ANQGSEA. The CDR3 DNA follows: TGCAGCGTTGAAATGGGGCAGACCCGGCAGTTCTTC. It translates to CSVEMGQTRQFF.

This rearrangement joins TRBV5-1 to TRBJ1-1; 9 positions match TRBD1. Germline V gene sequence: CDR1 SGHRS, CDR2 YFSETQ. V was pared by 2 bases and J by 1 base, with 15 bases of the junction left unmatched. This CDR3 is built from 19 residues. CDR3 residues: CASSFSSPGQGFGNTEAFF. CDR3 in DNA: TGCGCCAGCAGCTTTAGCTCCCCGGGACAGGGTTTCGGGAACACTGAAGCTTTCTTT.

This chain links TRBV7-3 with TRBJ2-3, with 10 nucleotides matching TRBD2. The CDR3 is made up of 15 amino acids. Germline lookup yields CDR1 SGHTA and CDR2 FQGTGA. The trim removed 5 bases at V and 4 bases at J, leaving 6 bases unmatched. The chain's CDR3 is CASSKSGGAADTQYF. The CDR3 DNA sequence: TGTGCCAGCAGCAAGAGCGGGGGGGCGGCAGATACGCAGTATTTT. Based on the CDR3 plus reference TRBV7-3 and TRBJ2-3, the full variable domain is GAGVSQTPSNKVTEKGKYVELRCDPISGHTALYWYRQSLGQGPEFLIYFQGTGAADDSGLPNDRFFAVRPEGSVSTLKIQRTERGDSAVYLCASSKSGGAADTQYFGPGTRLTVL.

This clone was seen only a few times. The chain combines TRBV29-1 with TRBJ1-6, with TRBD1 matching over 11 bases. The CDR3 runs to 13 residues. V lost 5 bases, J lost 8 bases, and 2 bases stayed unmatched. The germline V gene has CDR1 SQVTM and CDR2 ANQGSEA. CDR3: CSVRTGGDSPLHF. The DNA of the CDR3 is TGCAGCGTTCGGACAGGGGGCGATTCACCCCTCCACTTT. Supplemented by reference TRBV29-1 and TRBJ1-6, the full variable domain reads SAVISQKPSRDICQRGTSLTIQCQVDSQVTMMFWYRQQPGQSLTLIATANQGSEATYESGFVIDKFPISRPNLTFSTLTVSNMSPEDSSIYLCSVRTGGDSPLHFGNGTRLTVT.

The rearrangement uses TRBV6-5 and TRBJ1-2; the D gene is possibly TRBD1 (5 bases). The germline V and J ends were trimmed by 0 bases and 4 bases, with 12 bases remaining between them. Per the germline V gene, CDR1 is MNHEY and CDR2 is SVGAGI. This CDR3 spans 15 amino acids. The CDR3 bases are TGTGCCAGCAGTTACTCCTCTGGGGGGATCTATGGCTACACCTTC. Protein: CASSYSSGGIYGYTF.

With regard to this clone: A junction boundary mismatches the germline segment, possibly from a read error. V and J are TRBV20-1 and TRBJ2-7; no clear D gene. The CDR3 runs to 10 residues. The germline V gene encodes CDR1 DFQATT and CDR2 SNEGSKA (reference sequence). The CDR3 region has the DNA TGCAGTGCTAGAGGGTGCCGCCCGGGCTTC. Translated: CSARGCRPGF.

This chain joins TRBV6-1 and TRBJ1-3; no clear D gene. The CDR3 totals 14 residues. V shed 4 bases and J shed 0 bases, with 7 bases lying between them. CDR1 and CDR2 (germline): MNHNS, SASEGT. The CDR3 spells CASSASYSGNTIYF. The CDR3 DNA reads TGTGCCAGCAGTGCGAGCTACTCTGGAAACACCATATATTTT.

The chain couples TRBV4-1 to TRBJ2-3, with TRBD2 matching 15 bases. This CDR3 has 18 amino acids. Germline CDR1 is MGHRA and CDR2 is YSYEKL. Unmatched junction bases numbered 11, after V lost 3 bases and J lost 7 bases. The CDR3 nucleotides are TGCGCCAGCAGCCATAAAGAGGGGACTAGCGGGGGGCTAAATACGCAGTATTTT. Its translation: CASSHKEGTSGGLNTQYF.

This rearrangement joins TRBV5-1 to TRBJ2-2; 9 bases line up with TRBD1. This CDR3 is built from 14 residues. V lost 4 bases, J lost 4 bases, and 2 bases stayed unmatched. Germline CDR1 and CDR2: SGHRS and YFSETQ. The CDR3 coding sequence is TGCGCCAGCAGCCAACAGGGGGCCACCGGGGAGCTGTTTTTT. Translated: CASSQQGATGELFF.